These 19 T cell receptor beta chains came from one sample sequenced in a study of T cell responses to AZD1222 COVID-19 vaccine (dated by TCRdb to the early 2020s). The method behind the library was the immunoSEQ multiplex PCR assay. Entries here come from immuneACCESS through TCRdb and include only in-frame sequences with V and J called. Some clones fail to appear in such tables; in the studies checked, an unresolved V gene covers under half of the shortfall, and the cause of the remainder is unknown. This sample lists 120,000 or so clones; roughly 89% were detected once. Of the sample, more than 14% is held by the ten largest clones. The time point label here, explained by the study, means: about 28 days (+/-7) after the second vaccine dose. The sample was peripheral blood, taken 28 days after the second AZD1222 dose. These receptor sequences come from an adult who received the AZD1222 COVID-19 vaccine.

This clone was seen just once. The chain has TRBV27 and TRBJ2-7; a weak D match, TRBD1 (6 bases). V lost 3 bases and J lost 2, with 17 bases in between. The CDR3 consists of 16 residues. The germline gives CDR1 MNHEY, CDR2 SMNVEV (reference sequence). The CDR3 sequence is CASSLRDNQIPYEQYF. DNA of the CDR3: TGTGCCAGCAGTTTGAGGGACAATCAAATTCCCTACGAGCAGTACTTC.

The J gene is TRBJ2-5, the V gene TRBV7-8; 9 bases line up with TRBD2. The V and J ends lost 4 bases and 6 bases, in that order; junction bases with no gene match: 9. This CDR3 spans 15 amino acids. Germline V gene sequence: CDR1 SGHVS, CDR2 FQNEAQ. CDR3 loop: CASSSLSGRKKTQYF. The CDR3 nucleotides are TGTGCCAGCAGCTCTCTAAGCGGGAGGAAAAAGACCCAGTACTTC.

This CDR3 reads CASSYLAGDGREQYF. As DNA, the CDR3 is TGTGCCAGCAGCTATTTGGCGGGGGATGGTCGCGAGCAGTACTTC. The V gene is TRBV11-1, the J gene TRBJ2-7; TRBD2 matches at 7 bases. The trim removed 4 bases at V and 6 bases at J, leaving 12 bases unmatched. The CDR3 is 15 residues long. Germline CDR1 is SGHAT and CDR2 is FQDESV (reference sequence).

J is TRBJ1-5 and V is TRBV6-2 or TRBV6-3; TRBD1 aligns across 8 bases. The V gene's germline CDR1 is MNHEY and CDR2 SVGEGT. The CDR3 spans 19 residues. With V trimmed by 2 bases and J by 6 bases, 18 bases remained unmatched. The DNA of the CDR3 is TGTGCCAGCAGTTACGAAGCCTCAGGGGGCTCCTTCCGAGGTCAGCCCCAGCATTTT. This translates into CASSYEASGGSFRGQPQHF.

The chain links TRBV24-1 to TRBJ1-6, with D uncertain. V was trimmed by 7 bases and J by 9 bases, leaving 12 bases between them. The CDR3 sequence is 13 residues long. CDR1 and CDR2 from the germline V gene are KGHDR and SFDVKD. CDR3 nucleotides: TGTGCCACCAGCGAGAGCTTCGCTTCACCCCTCCACTTT. It translates to CATSESFASPLHF.

The chain recombines TRBV27 with TRBJ2-3; TRBD1 matches 9 bases. From germline, CDR1 is MNHEY and CDR2 SMNVEV (reference sequence). V gave up 4 bases and J gave up 3 bases; unmatched junction bases: 2. The CDR3 length is 14 residues. The CDR3 is CASSYRGRTDTQYF. The CDR3 DNA reads TGTGCCAGCAGTTACAGGGGGCGGACAGATACGCAGTATTTT.

The chain carries TRBV29-1 and TRBJ2-5, with D perhaps matching TRBD1 (6 bases). The germline V and J ends were trimmed by 5 bases and 5 bases, with 9 bases remaining between them. CDR3 length: 11 amino acids. CDR1 is SQVTM, CDR2 ANQGSEA, per germline. The CDR3 DNA sequence: TGCAGCGTTACAGGGTACGAGACCCAGTACTTC. Residues: CSVTGYETQYF.

The CDR3 region has the DNA TGTGCCAGCAAAGGACAGTTTGGGGAGACCCAGTACTTC. Translation gives CASKGQFGETQYF. This sequence joins TRBV28 and TRBJ2-5, with a possible D match to TRBD1 (6 bases). Trimming took off 7 bases at V and 5 bases at J, with 14 bases between the two ends. The CDR3 consists of 13 residues. Germline V CDR1 and CDR2: MDHEN, SYDVKM.

V and J are TRBV4-1 and TRBJ1-5, with D unclear. CDR3 length equals 14 residues. V dropped 3 bases and J dropped 1 base, with 7 bases sitting between them. CDR1 is MGHRA and CDR2 is YSYEKL in the germline V gene. CDR3 in DNA: TGCGCCAGCAGCCAGCTCGGGAGCAATCAGCCCCAGCATTTT. As protein: CASSQLGSNQPQHF.

The CDR3 DNA reads as TGTGCCAGCTCACCACAGGTCCTACGGGGGGACAGGGGCAACGTCCTGACTTTC. Its protein product is CASSPQVLRGDRGNVLTF. The chain couples TRBV18 to TRBJ2-6; 10 bases match TRBD1. The junction had 12 bases not matched to a gene; V was cut back by 1 base and J by 9 bases. CDR1 and CDR2 from the germline V gene are KGHSH and LQKENI. CDR3 length: 18 residues.

The chain has TRBV27 and TRBJ1-5, with TRBD1 matching over 9 bases. This CDR3 comprises 15 residues. Germline V gene data show CDR1 as MNHEY and CDR2 as SMNVEV (reference sequence). V lost 2 bases, J lost 11 bases, and 10 bases stayed unmatched. CDR3 in DNA: TGTGCCAGCAGTTTAATCGGGACAGGGACGTCGACCCAGCATTTT. This codes for CASSLIGTGTSTQHF.

V gene TRBV10-3 combines with J gene TRBJ2-3; TRBD1 matches 7 bases. In germline, CDR1 is ENHRY, CDR2 SYGVKD. The CDR3 runs to 15 residues. V was clipped by 0 bases and J by 4 bases; unmatched bases: 4. The CDR3 DNA sequence: TGTGCCATCAGTGAGTCGACAGGGAACCCAGATACGCAGTATTTT. It is translated as CAISESTGNPDTQYF.

V usage is TRBV13 and J usage is TRBJ2-7, with D unresolved. Trimming left V 7 bases short and J 0 bases short, with 16 bases between. The CDR3 loop spans 15 amino acids. CDR1 is PRHDT, CDR2 FYEKMQ, per germline (reference sequence). CDR3 in amino acids: CASIHGWSSSYEQYF. DNA for the CDR3: TGTGCCAGCATCCACGGCTGGTCGAGCTCCTACGAGCAGTACTTC.

This chain uses TRBV9 with TRBJ1-1, with 8 bases that match TRBD1. Germline lookup yields CDR1 SGDLS and CDR2 YYNGEE. This CDR3 contains 16 residues. V lost 3 bases to trimming and J lost 0 bases; unmatched junction nucleotides: 7. This CDR3 reads CASSAFRGQLNTEAFF. CDR3 coding DNA: TGTGCCAGCAGCGCGTTCAGGGGGCAGTTGAACACTGAAGCTTTCTTT.

This clone has just a few counts. The chain has TRBV27 and TRBJ2-3; a possible D gene is TRBD2 (5 bases). The CDR3 sequence is 14 residues long. V lost 4 bases and J lost 0, with 8 bases in between. Germline loops: CDR1 MNHEY, CDR2 SMNVEV (reference sequence). CDR3 in amino acids: CASSWTGSTDTQYF. In DNA, the CDR3 is TGTGCCAGCAGTTGGACGGGGAGCACAGATACGCAGTATTTT.

The rearrangement links TRBV7-9 to TRBJ2-1; D may match TRBD1 or TRBD2 (5 bases each). The V end was cut by 10 bases, the J end by 5 bases, with 15 bases between. Per the germline V gene, CDR1 is SEHNR and CDR2 is FQNEAQ (reference sequence). The length of the CDR3 is 13 residues. Here the CDR3 reads CANQGRLNNEQFF. The CDR3 DNA is TGTGCCAATCAGGGACGGCTTAACAATGAGCAGTTCTTC.

The V gene is TRBV5-1, the J gene TRBJ2-5; D unclear. Trimming removed 0 bases from V and 5 bases from J, with 11 bases in between. There are 14 residues in the CDR3. Germline assignment: CDR1 SGHRS and CDR2 YFSETQ. In DNA form, the CDR3 reads TGCGCCAGCAGCTTGGTTTCAGATCGGGAGACCCAGTACTTC. It specifies CASSLVSDRETQYF.

J is TRBJ1-2 and V is TRBV6-5; D uncertain. The length of the CDR3 is 11 residues. CDR1 is MNHEY and CDR2 is SVGAGI in the germline V gene. Trimming took 10 bases from V and 11 from J, leaving 17 bases between them. CDR3 bases: TGTGCCACCGCCTCCCTCATGCGGTACACCTTC. This encodes CATASLMRYTF.

The rearrangement links TRBV6-5 to TRBJ1-4; D ambiguous. Germline assignment: CDR1 MNHEY and CDR2 SVGAGI. V gave up 11 bases and J gave up 3 bases, with 13 bases separating them. The CDR3 consists of 13 residues. The CDR3 bases are TGTGCCGCCCGCCCGGGATCTAATGAAAAACTGTTTTTT. Its protein is CAARPGSNEKLFF.